The text below deals with one T cell receptor beta chain. The CDR3 runs 16 residues. With 0 bases removed from V and 3 bases from J, the gap between germline ends came to 12 bases. Per the germline V gene, CDR1 is MGHRA and CDR2 is YSYEKL. The sample comes from a study of technical replicates of blood from four donors. Produced via immunoSEQ multiplex PCR; TCRdb's table is partial and in-frame only. This sample carries 95,000 to 100,000 clones, approximately 94% of them seen once, and the ten largest clones take over 0.2%. This sequence joins TRBV4-1 and TRBJ1-3, with no clear D. The TCR comes from a human donor in good health. The sequencing sample was made of T cells isolated from PBMCs. The CDR3 DNA reads TGCGCCAGCAGCCAAGATTTTGCCGGGAATGGAAACACCATATATTTT. Translation gives CASSQDFAGNGNTIYF.